This entry describes one TCR beta chain. The data were taken from a study of technical replicates of blood from several donors. Clones were sequenced by immunoSEQ multiplex PCR, and TCRdb holds only the in-frame ones, with some missing. The table has 56,000 or so clones, about 95% seen once. V shed 0 bases and J 4 bases; nucleotides not matched to a gene: 7. The CDR3 extends over 16 amino acids. CDR1 and CDR2 from the germline V gene are SGDLS and YYNGEE. This TCR derives from a human donor in good health. Some clones in this sample may be carry-over from other donors' samples. This chain uses TRBV9 with TRBJ2-5; 9 bases are shared with TRBD2. Sequenced: PBMCs. CDR3 in DNA: TGTGCCAGCAGCGTAGTTGGCGGGGGGGCCGGAGAGACCCAGTACTTC. Its translation is CASSVVGGGAGETQYF.